Presented here are 21 T cell receptor beta chains from one specimen sequenced in a study of blood T cell repertoires in COVID-19. Libraries were prepared by immunoSEQ multiplex PCR; TCRdb keeps only in-frame clonotypes and omits some of them. This table has 200,000 to 250,000 clones, about 82% appearing once. What was sequenced was peripheral blood. These receptors came from a woman aged 70 to 79 with COVID-19, enrolled during active disease.

The sample holds a few counts of this clone. The chain couples TRBV10-3 to TRBJ1-1, with 8 bases that match TRBD1. CDR1 and CDR2 from the germline V gene are ENHRY and SYGVKD. J lost 4 bases, V lost 1 base, and 5 bases had no gene match. The length of the CDR3 is 15 residues. This CDR3 reads CAISEYRGGATEAFF. CDR3 DNA: TGTGCCATCAGTGAGTACAGGGGGGGGGCCACTGAAGCTTTCTTT.

On this clone: Other nucleotide sequences from this sample produce the same CDR3. This rearrangement joins TRBV9 to TRBJ2-1, with 11 bases matching TRBD2. Per the germline V gene, CDR1 is SGDLS and CDR2 is YYNGEE. The CDR3 is made up of 18 amino acids. J was trimmed by 0 bases and V by 4 bases; bases with no gene match: 9. The CDR3 DNA reads TGTGCCAGCAGCCCCCGGGGGACTAGCGGTAGCTCCTACAATGAGCAGTTCTTC. Translation gives CASSPRGTSGSSYNEQFF. Complete variable domain (other parts from reference TRBV9 and TRBJ2-1): DSGVTQTPKHLITATGQRVTLRCSPRSGDLSVYWYQQSLDQGLQFLIQYYNGEERAKGNILERFSAQQFPDLHSELNLSSLELGDSALYFCASSPRGTSGSSYNEQFFGPGTRLTVL.

This clone was picked up a small number of times. The rearrangement links TRBV25-1 to TRBJ1-3; TRBD1 matches at 8 bases. V lost 3 bases, J lost 4 bases, and 5 bases stayed unmatched. The V gene's germline CDR1 is MGHDK and CDR2 SYGVNS. The CDR3 is 15 amino acids. As DNA, the CDR3 is TGTGCCAGCAGTGACCGGACAGGGAACGGAAACACCATATATTTT. Its translation: CASSDRTGNGNTIYF. The full variable domain, in which reference TRBV25-1 and TRBJ1-3 provide the parts outside the CDR3, is EADIYQTPRYLVIGTGKKITLECSQTMGHDKMYWYQQDPGMELHLIHYSYGVNSTEKGDLSSESTVSRIRTEHFPLTLESARPSHTSQYLCASSDRTGNGNTIYFGEGSWLTVV.

The table lists this clone with a few counts. The V and J genes are TRBV19 and TRBJ1-2; D ambiguous. V was clipped by 3 bases and J by 8 bases, with 13 bases between them. The germline V gene encodes CDR1 LNHDA and CDR2 SQIVND (reference sequence). This CDR3 comprises 13 residues. In DNA form, the CDR3 reads TGTGCCAGTAGTATTCTGGCGGCTCGGGGCTACACCTTC. It encodes CASSILAARGYTF.

This sequence joins TRBV6-5 and TRBJ1-5, with D perhaps TRBD1 (5 bases). This CDR3 is 15 amino acids long. V dropped 7 bases and J dropped 6 bases, with 19 bases sitting between them. Germline V gene sequence: CDR1 MNHEY, CDR2 SVGAGI. CDR3: CASTSFREGVQPQHF. CDR3 nucleotide sequence: TGTGCCAGCACATCCTTCAGGGAGGGTGTTCAGCCCCAGCATTTT.

V gene TRBV7-2 combines with J gene TRBJ1-5, with D unclear. Germline assignment: CDR1 SGHTA and CDR2 FQGNSA. The CDR3 has 15 amino acids. The V end lost 1 base, the J end lost 3 bases, and 10 bases lay between the germline ends. CDR3 DNA: TGTGCCAGCAGCTTAGTTAGGGAGGCCAATCAGCCCCAGCATTTT. It specifies CASSLVREANQPQHF.

This clone occurred a few times. In nucleotides, the CDR3 is TGCGCCAGCAGCCTGGGAGCCACCGCTCCAAATCAGCCCCAGCATTTT. Translation gives CASSLGATAPNQPQHF. V is TRBV4-1 and J is TRBJ1-5; no clear D. The germline CDR1 and CDR2 sequences are MGHRA and YSYEKL. The CDR3 has 16 amino acids. V was pared by 4 bases and J by 4 bases, with 17 bases between.

This rearrangement joins TRBV5-4 to TRBJ2-7; D is perhaps TRBD1 (6 bases). From germline, CDR1 is SGHNT and CDR2 YYREEE (reference sequence). Deletions cut 3 bases from V and 2 bases from J, with 12 bases between. CDR3 size: 14 residues. DNA for the CDR3: TGTGCCAGCAGCTCACAAACAGGGACCTACGAGCAGTACTTC. Protein product: CASSSQTGTYEQYF.

V is TRBV7-9 and J is TRBJ2-5; 10 bases map to TRBD2. The CDR3 is made up of 15 amino acids. The V and J ends lost 2 bases and 5 bases, in that order; junction bases with no gene match: 5. Germline V gene data show CDR1 as SEHNR and CDR2 as FQNEAQ (reference sequence). The CDR3 DNA sequence: TGTGCCAGCAGCTTAACCACTAGCGGGGTGGAGACCCAGTACTTC. Its translation: CASSLTTSGVETQYF.

The chain uses TRBV20-1 and TRBJ2-1; D may be TRBD2 (5 bases). This CDR3 region has 16 residues. CDR1 DFQATT and CDR2 SNEGSKA come from the germline V gene (reference sequence). V was shortened by 3 bases and J by 5 bases, with 20 bases between the two germline ends. The CDR3 protein is CSASPRRGSTHNEQFF. The CDR3 nucleotides read TGCAGTGCTAGTCCCAGGAGAGGGAGCACCCACAATGAGCAGTTCTTC.

The rearrangement uses TRBV2 and TRBJ1-1; D is unresolved. This CDR3 is 13 amino acids long. V lost 6 bases and J 1 base, leaving 9 bases between the germline ends. Germline V lookup: CDR1 SNHLY, CDR2 FYNNEI. CDR3 nucleotides: TGTGCCAGCAGCTCCCAGTGGAACACTGAAGCTTTCTTT. Translation: CASSSQWNTEAFF.

This chain connects TRBV12-5 to TRBJ1-6; D is possibly TRBD1 (6 bases). Germline lookup yields CDR1 LGHNT and CDR2 FRNRAP. There are 15 residues in the CDR3. V was trimmed by 3 bases and J by 7 bases, leaving 13 bases between them. DNA of the CDR3: TGTGCTAGTGGTTTCCTGGACAGACCCAATTCACCCCTCCACTTT. Its translation is CASGFLDRPNSPLHF. The full variable domain, completed using reference TRBV12-5 and TRBJ1-6, is DARVTQTPRHKVTEMGQEVTMRCQPILGHNTVFWYRQTMMQGLELLAYFRNRAPLDDSGMPKDRFSAEMPDATLATLKIQPSEPRDSAVYFCASGFLDRPNSPLHFGNGTRLTVT.

The chain links TRBV7-6 to TRBJ1-1; TRBD1 might be the D (5 bases). The V end was cut by 4 bases, the J end by 11 bases, with 11 bases between. The CDR3 has 11 amino acids. The germline V gene encodes CDR1 SGHVS and CDR2 FNYEAQ. CDR3 sequence: CASSSFRGAFF. The CDR3 coding sequence is TGTGCCAGCAGCTCCTTTCGGGGGGCTTTCTTT.

The chain recombines TRBV5-1 with TRBJ2-5, with TRBD2 matching over 7 bases. After removal of 7 bases from V and 2 bases from J, the junction contained 2 bases not matched to a gene. The CDR3 consists of 12 residues. Germline V gives CDR1 SGHRS, CDR2 YFSETQ. CDR3 nucleotide sequence: TGCGCCAGCCGGGAGGCACAAGAGACCCAGTACTTC. This encodes CASREAQETQYF.

This clone was counted once. The J gene is TRBJ1-5, the V gene TRBV10-3; D gene uncertain. Germline V gene data show CDR1 as ENHRY and CDR2 as SYGVKD. CDR3 length: 14 amino acids. V gave up 6 bases and J gave up 6 bases, with 15 bases separating them. CDR3 sequence: CAISRELDSQPQHF. CDR3 coding DNA: TGTGCCATCAGCCGGGAGTTGGATAGTCAGCCCCAGCATTTT.

This clone was found a few times. The chain couples TRBV30 to TRBJ2-1, with a weak D call TRBD2 (6 bases). CDR3 length: 12 residues. Germline V lookup: CDR1 GTSNPN, CDR2 SVGIG (reference sequence). Trimming removed 3 bases at V and 10 bases at J, with 13 bases between. DNA of the CDR3: TGTGCCTGGAGGTTGGGGGGTGGGGAGCAGTTCTTC. Protein sequence: CAWRLGGGEQFF.

The chain has TRBV27 and TRBJ2-4; 8 bases are shared with TRBD2. The CDR3 length is 16 residues. CDR1 is MNHEY, CDR2 SMNVEV, per germline (reference sequence). After removal of 0 bases from V and 6 bases from J, the junction contained 7 bases not matched to a gene. CDR3: CASSLSIGRAGNIQYF. In nucleotides, the CDR3 is TGTGCCAGCAGTTTATCGATCGGGAGGGCGGGAAACATTCAGTACTTC.

The rearrangement links TRBV6-1 to TRBJ1-2; a weak D match, TRBD1 (5 bases). This CDR3 has 17 amino acids. V was cut by 2 bases and J by 3 bases, with 19 bases left in between. Germline V CDR1 and CDR2: MNHNS, SASEGT. The CDR3 DNA reads TGTGCCAGCAGTGAACCGGCGGGGCCCTTGGTGGACTATGGCTACACCTTC. Translated, it gives CASSEPAGPLVDYGYTF.

The chain has TRBV27 and TRBJ2-5; 12 nucleotides agree with TRBD2. The CDR3 is made up of 15 amino acids. The V and J ends lost 9 bases and 5 bases, in that order; junction bases with no gene match: 10. In germline, CDR1 is MNHEY, CDR2 SMNVEV (reference sequence). The chain's CDR3 is CASLSSGGAWETQYF. The CDR3 region has the DNA TGTGCCAGTCTTTCTAGCGGGGGGGCCTGGGAGACCCAGTACTTC.

The V call is TRBV4-2, the J call TRBJ1-4, with a possible D match to TRBD1 (5 bases). Trimming pared 5 bases from V and 7 bases from J, leaving 17 bases between. The CDR3 length is 15 residues. The germline V gene has CDR1 LGHNA and CDR2 YNFKEQ. CDR3 in amino acids: CASSLTPDKGEKLFF. For the CDR3, the DNA is TGTGCCAGCAGCTTAACCCCGGACAAGGGTGAAAAACTGTTTTTT.

The chain combines TRBV5-1 with TRBJ1-5, with D perhaps TRBD1 (5 bases). V lost 1 base, J lost 2 bases, and 10 bases lay in between. The CDR3 contains 15 residues. The germline CDR1 and CDR2 sequences are SGHRS and YFSETQ. The CDR3 here is CASSLRGQGNQPQHF. The CDR3 DNA sequence: TGCGCCAGCAGCTTGAGGGGCCAGGGCAATCAGCCCCAGCATTTT.